This T cell receptor (beta chain) stems from a study of T cells and Merkel cell carcinoma outcomes. This clone was detected once. Antigen specificity is unknown. General study results and limits: Reportedly, T-cell repertoire with density predicts Merkel cell carcinoma outcomes.

Generated by immunoSEQ multiplex PCR, the TCRdb table keeps only in-frame clones and is missing some. The sample lists around 8,900 clones, around 84% occurring once. Germline V CDR1 and CDR2: SGHAT, FQNNGV. The CDR3 is made up of 16 amino acids. V dropped 5 bases and J dropped 7 bases, with 18 bases sitting between them. The sequencing input was tumor tissue from Merkel cell carcinoma. The chain carries TRBV11-2 and TRBJ1-6; D gene ambiguous. This clonotype was sampled from a human donor with Merkel cell carcinoma. The CDR3 DNA reads as TGTGCCAGCAGCCCAGAAGGTGGGAAAGGCAATTCACCCCTCCACTTT. Its translation: CASSPEGGKGNSPLHF. Based on the CDR3 plus reference TRBV11-2 and TRBJ1-6, the full variable domain is EAGVAQSPRYKIIEKRQSVAFWCNPISGHATLYWYQQILGQGPKLLIQFQNNGVVDDSQLPKDRFSAERLKGVDSTLKIQPAKLEDSAVYLCASSPEGGKGNSPLHFGNGTRLTVT.